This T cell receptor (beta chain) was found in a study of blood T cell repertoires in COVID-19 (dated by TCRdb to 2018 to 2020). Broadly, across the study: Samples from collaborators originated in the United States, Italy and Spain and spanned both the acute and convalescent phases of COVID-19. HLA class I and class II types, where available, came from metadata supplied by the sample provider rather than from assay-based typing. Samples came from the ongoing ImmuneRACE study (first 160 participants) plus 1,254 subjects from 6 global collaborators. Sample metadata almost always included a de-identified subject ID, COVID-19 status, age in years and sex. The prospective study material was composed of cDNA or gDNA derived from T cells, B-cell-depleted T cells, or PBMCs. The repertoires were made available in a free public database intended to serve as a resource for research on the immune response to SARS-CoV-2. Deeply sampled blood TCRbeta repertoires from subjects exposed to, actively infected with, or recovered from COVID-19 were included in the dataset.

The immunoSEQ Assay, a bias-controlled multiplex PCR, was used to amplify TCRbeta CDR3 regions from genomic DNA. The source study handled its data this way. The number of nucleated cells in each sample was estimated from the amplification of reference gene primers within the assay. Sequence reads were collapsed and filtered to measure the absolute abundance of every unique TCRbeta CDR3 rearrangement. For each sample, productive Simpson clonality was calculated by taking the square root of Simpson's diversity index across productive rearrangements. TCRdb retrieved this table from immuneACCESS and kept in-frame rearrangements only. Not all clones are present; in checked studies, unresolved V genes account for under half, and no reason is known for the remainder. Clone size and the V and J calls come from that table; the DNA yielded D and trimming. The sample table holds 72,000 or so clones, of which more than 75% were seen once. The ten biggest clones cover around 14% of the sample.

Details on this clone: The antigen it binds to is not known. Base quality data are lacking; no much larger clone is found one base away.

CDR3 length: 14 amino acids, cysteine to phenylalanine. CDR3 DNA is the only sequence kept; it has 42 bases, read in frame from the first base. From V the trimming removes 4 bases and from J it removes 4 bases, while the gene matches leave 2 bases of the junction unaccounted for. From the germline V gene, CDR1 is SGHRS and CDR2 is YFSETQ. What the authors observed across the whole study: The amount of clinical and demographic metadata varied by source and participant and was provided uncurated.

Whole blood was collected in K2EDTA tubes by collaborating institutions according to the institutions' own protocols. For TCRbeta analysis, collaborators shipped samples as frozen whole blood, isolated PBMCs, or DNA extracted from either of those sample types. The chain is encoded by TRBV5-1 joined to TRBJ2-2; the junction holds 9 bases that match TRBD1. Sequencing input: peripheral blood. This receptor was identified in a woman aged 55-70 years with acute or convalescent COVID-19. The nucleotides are TGCGCCAGCAGCCGGACAGGGGCCACCGGGGAGCTGTTTTTT. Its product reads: CASSRTGATGELFF. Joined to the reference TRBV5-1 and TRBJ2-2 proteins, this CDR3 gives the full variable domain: KAGVTQTPRYLIKTRGQQVTLSCSPISGHRSVSWYQQTPGQGLQFLFEYFSETQRNKGNFPGRFSGRQFSNSRSEMNVSTLELGDSALYLCASSRTGATGELFFGEGSRLTVL.